A single T cell receptor (beta chain) is shown here with its context. This specimen belongs to a study of blood T cell repertoires in COVID-19. In germline, CDR1 is MNHEY, CDR2 SVGAGI. J was trimmed by 1 base and V by 7 bases; bases with no gene match: 2. The CDR3 is 14 amino acids. The table came from immunoSEQ multiplex PCR; TCRdb's copy has only in-frame clones and leaves some out. The sample yields approximately 110,000 clones, around 74% seen once. This chain uses TRBV6-5 with TRBJ2-3; TRBD1 agrees at 10 bases. The sequenced sample consisted of peripheral blood. The receptor's source is an elderly man with COVID-19, enrolled during active disease. The CDR3 region is CASKGTGGTDTQYF. Here the CDR3 DNA reads TGTGCCAGCAAAGGGACAGGGGGCACAGATACGCAGTATTTT.